The source of this TCR beta chain is a study of shared T cell receptors in the human thymus. From germline, CDR1 is SGHDN and CDR2 FVKESK. With 2 bases removed from V and 3 bases from J, the gap between germline ends came to 7 bases. This CDR3 region has 13 residues. Here immunoSEQ multiplex PCR was the method, and the copy in TCRdb shows in-frame clones only, minus some. The sample consists of roughly 500,000 clones, approximately 80% of them appearing once. The same data also went into a second study, on human thymus T cells. That paper states: Healthy Finnish infants having corrective surgery for congenital heart defects served as donors. Apparent bias marked the V and J gene usage of thymic and blood repertoires.

The sample was thymocytes. V gene TRBV14 combines with J gene TRBJ1-2; D is perhaps TRBD1 (5 bases). This clonotype originated in a boy under two years old with a congenital heart defect. The CDR3 coding sequence is TGTGCCAGCAGCCAAAGGGGTTACTATGGCTACACCTTC. Its translation is CASSQRGYYGYTF.